This T cell receptor beta chain was sequenced for a study of T cells after yellow fever vaccination. Study-wide findings and caveats: CD4 and CD8 compartments shared a small share of clonotypes. Though it reached lower strength, the secondary response hit its peak faster, day 5 versus 15. Contamination by abundant bulk-population clonotypes could be present in FACS-sorted repertoires.

By 5'RACE template switching, TCR cDNA was produced, with a universal primer site and UMIs added in the process. TCRdb reprocessed the 5' RACE reads via MiXCR and lists one record per CDR3 protein. The sample contains hundreds of thousands of distinct CDR3 sequences, approximately 13% of which appear only once. Germline V lookup: CDR1 SQVTM, CDR2 ANQGSEA. The CDR3 is 12 residues long. Trimming removed 3 bases from V and 8 bases from J; junction bases left unmatched: 3. About this clonotype: Its matching antigen is unknown.

Sequenced here: PBMCs, sampled on the day of the yellow fever booster vaccination. The TCR comes from a man aged 25 to 40 who received the YFV17D yellow fever vaccine. The V gene is TRBV29-1, the J gene TRBJ2-1; 8 bases are shared with TRBD1. The CDR3 sequence: CSVDSQGDEQFF. CDR3 coding DNA: TGCAGCGTTGATTCACAGGGGGATGAGCAGTTCTTC.